Listed below are T cell receptor beta chains from one sample, sequenced in a study of T cells in Graves' hyperthyroidism and ophthalmopathy. TCRdb fed the multiplex PCR reads into MiXCR, producing one record per CDR3 protein. Of hundreds of thousands of distinct CDR3 sequences in the sample, 35% to 40% were seen once. Specimen: blood. The source is a man between 18 and 35 years old with Graves' hyperthyroidism. Each CDR3 is given with its conserved first and last residue. A D gene is named only where the DNA matches it firmly. Only some rows state a clone size, as once, few, many or a class for expanded clones.

CDR3nt: TGCGCCAGCAAAGCAGGGGGTGACTATGGCTACACCTTC; CDR3aa: CASKAGGDYGYTF; j_gene: TRBJ1-2; abundance: -; d_gene: TRBD1; v_gene: TRBV5-1
CDR3nt: TGTGCCAGCAGTCTACGGGCGGTCCTCCTTTGGCCCCAGCATTTT; CDR3aa: CASSLRAVLLWPQHF; j_gene: TRBJ1-5; abundance: -; d_gene: -; v_gene: TRBV12-3/TRBV12-4
CDR3nt: TGTGCCAGCAGCGTAGTGGGGAGCCCTGGGGCCAACGTCCTGACTTTC; CDR3aa: CASSVVGSPGANVLTF; j_gene: TRBJ2-6; abundance: -; d_gene: -; v_gene: TRBV9
CDR3nt: TGTGCCAGCAGCTTCGCTGGACAGGATTTCTATGGCTACACCTTC; CDR3aa: CASSFAGQDFYGYTF; j_gene: TRBJ1-2; abundance: many; d_gene: TRBD1; v_gene: TRBV7-9
CDR3nt: TGTGCCAGCAGTGAATCCCGACTAGCGGGAGAGGAAGAGCAGTACTTC; CDR3aa: CASSESRLAGEEEQYF; j_gene: TRBJ2-7; abundance: -; d_gene: TRBD2; v_gene: TRBV25-1
CDR3nt: TGTGCCAGCTCACCACCCGGGACAGAAATAAGCCACCAGCATTTT; CDR3aa: CASSPPGTEISHQHF; j_gene: TRBJ1-5; abundance: -; d_gene: TRBD1; v_gene: TRBV11-1
CDR3nt: TGTGCCAGCAGCCGACAGCGTAGCGTGGGAGCCACCTACGAGCAGTACTTC; CDR3aa: CASSRQRSVGATYEQYF; j_gene: TRBJ2-7; abundance: few; d_gene: -; v_gene: TRBV6-4
CDR3nt: TGTGCCAGCAGCGTCGGGTTCCAAGAGACCCAGTACTTC; CDR3aa: CASSVGFQETQYF; j_gene: TRBJ2-5; abundance: many; d_gene: -; v_gene: TRBV2
CDR3nt: TGTGCCAGCAGCTTAGATTCGGGGCTAGTTCTAGAGACCCAGTACTTC; CDR3aa: CASSLDSGLVLETQYF; j_gene: TRBJ2-5; abundance: -; d_gene: -; v_gene: TRBV11-2
CDR3nt: TGTGCCAGCAGCTTAATGGAGGGGACGGAGACCCAGTACTTC; CDR3aa: CASSLMEGTETQYF; j_gene: TRBJ2-5; abundance: few; d_gene: -; v_gene: TRBV11-2
CDR3nt: TGCAGTGCTGGAGTCCCGACTAGCGGAACCTACGAGCAGTACTTC; CDR3aa: CSAGVPTSGTYEQYF; j_gene: TRBJ2-7; abundance: -; d_gene: TRBD2; v_gene: TRBV20-1
CDR3nt: TGTGCCAGCAGCCCGGACAGGGGTGAGGAGCAGTACTTC; CDR3aa: CASSPDRGEEQYF; j_gene: TRBJ2-7; abundance: few; d_gene: TRBD1; v_gene: TRBV7-2
CDR3nt: TGTGCCAGTAGTACGGGACAGAAGCCACCCTACGAGCAGTACTTC; CDR3aa: CASSTGQKPPYEQYF; j_gene: TRBJ2-7; abundance: few; d_gene: TRBD1; v_gene: TRBV19
CDR3nt: TGCGCCAGCAGCTTCGGCTGGACAGGAAGCTCCTACGAGCAGTACTTC; CDR3aa: CASSFGWTGSSYEQYF; j_gene: TRBJ2-7; abundance: few; d_gene: TRBD1; v_gene: TRBV5-1
CDR3nt: TGTGCCAGCAGCTTACGGACAGGGGGGGTAGGGAACAGGCACACCGGGGAGCTGTTTTTT; CDR3aa: CASSLRTGGVGNRHTGELFF; j_gene: TRBJ2-2; abundance: -; d_gene: TRBD1; v_gene: TRBV13
CDR3nt: TGCGCCAGCAGCCAAGGACAGGGGGGGGTCACTGAAGCTTTCTTT; CDR3aa: CASSQGQGGVTEAFF; j_gene: TRBJ1-1; abundance: few; d_gene: TRBD1; v_gene: TRBV10-2
CDR3nt: TGTGCCATCAAAGAGGGCTCGAATCAGCCCCAGTATTTT; CDR3aa: CAIKEGSNQPQYF; j_gene: TRBJ2-3; abundance: -; d_gene: -; v_gene: TRBV10-3
CDR3nt: TGTGCCAGCAGTGAAGCTTGGGCAGAAGAAGCTTTCTTT; CDR3aa: CASSEAWAEEAFF; j_gene: TRBJ1-1; abundance: many; d_gene: -; v_gene: TRBV2
CDR3nt: TGTGCCAGCAGTTCGCCGGGACAGCCGGTTTCTGGGGCCAACGTCCTGACTTTC; CDR3aa: CASSSPGQPVSGANVLTF; j_gene: TRBJ2-6; abundance: -; d_gene: TRBD1; v_gene: TRBV6-1
CDR3nt: TGTGCCACCGGGGCGGGAGGTTCCTACGAGCAGTACTTC; CDR3aa: CATGAGGSYEQYF; j_gene: TRBJ2-7; abundance: many; d_gene: TRBD2; v_gene: TRBV15
CDR3nt: TGTGCCAGCAGCCTAACCGGGACTTTCTATGGCTACACCTTC; CDR3aa: CASSLTGTFYGYTF; j_gene: TRBJ1-2; abundance: -; d_gene: -; v_gene: TRBV5-6
CDR3nt: TGTGCCATCAGTAAACTAGGGGACGAGCAGTACTTC; CDR3aa: CAISKLGDEQYF; j_gene: TRBJ2-7; abundance: -; d_gene: -; v_gene: TRBV10-3
CDR3nt: TGTGCCAGCACCTTCGGGACAGGGAACTATGGCTACACCTTC; CDR3aa: CASTFGTGNYGYTF; j_gene: TRBJ1-2; abundance: few; d_gene: TRBD1; v_gene: TRBV5-4
CDR3nt: TGTGCCAGCTCCAGGGGGCAGGATCAGCCCCAGCATTTT; CDR3aa: CASSRGQDQPQHF; j_gene: TRBJ1-5; abundance: -; d_gene: TRBD1; v_gene: TRBV10-3
CDR3nt: TGTGCCAGCAGCTCGGGACCGGGATATGGAAACACCATATATTTT; CDR3aa: CASSSGPGYGNTIYF; j_gene: TRBJ1-3; abundance: -; d_gene: -; v_gene: TRBV7-3